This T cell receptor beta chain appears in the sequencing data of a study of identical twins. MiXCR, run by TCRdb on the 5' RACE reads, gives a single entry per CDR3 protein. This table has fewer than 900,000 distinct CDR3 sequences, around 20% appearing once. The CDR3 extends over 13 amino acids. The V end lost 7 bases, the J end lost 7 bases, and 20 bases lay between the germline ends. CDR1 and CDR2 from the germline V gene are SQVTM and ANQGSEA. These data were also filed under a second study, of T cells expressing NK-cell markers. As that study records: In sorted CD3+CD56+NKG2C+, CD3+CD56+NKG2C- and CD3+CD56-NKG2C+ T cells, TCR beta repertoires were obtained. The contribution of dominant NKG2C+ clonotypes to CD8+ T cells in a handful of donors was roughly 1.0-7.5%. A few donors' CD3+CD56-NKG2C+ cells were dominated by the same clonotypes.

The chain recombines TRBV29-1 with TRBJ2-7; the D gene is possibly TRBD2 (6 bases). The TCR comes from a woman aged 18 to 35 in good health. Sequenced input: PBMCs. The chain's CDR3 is CSAGSREAKEQYF. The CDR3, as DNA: TGCAGCGCCGGGAGCCGGGAAGCTAAGGAGCAGTACTTC.